This T cell receptor beta chain originates from a study of human T cells and chemical hapten exposure. Germline CDR1 reads LGHNT; CDR2 reads FRNRAP. The CDR3 consists of 12 residues. Trimming removed 1 base from V and 8 bases from J, with 7 bases in between. This clonotype occurred a few times. The authors extracted total RNA from unfractionated whole blood. It was the library that attached unique molecular identifiers to individual cDNA molecules. Each CDR3 protein is one row after TCRdb ran MiXCR on the reads. The sample has fewer than 150,000 distinct CDR3 sequences; 8% to 9.5% are singletons. The receptor's source is a human donor in good health. Some clones in this sample may be carry-over from other donors' samples. Material for sequencing was whole blood. The rearrangement links TRBV12-5 to TRBJ2-3; no clear D. The CDR3 sequence: CASGLGLRTQYF. CDR3 nucleotides: TGTGCTAGTGGTTTGGGCCTGCGTACGCAGTATTTT.